The clone carrying this T cell receptor (beta chain) was picked up many times. Using its own MiXCR run on the 5' RACE reads, TCRdb lists one record per CDR3 protein. The sample carries 95,000 to 130,000 distinct CDR3 sequences, 9% to 15% recorded once. Time point meaning: blood at routine non-recurrence follow-up after resection. Whole RNA obtained from tumor, nontumor lung or frozen PBMC underwent sequencing without sorting. This sample stems from a study of spatial heterogeneity in lung cancer. The CDR3 length is 11 residues. V lost 3 bases to trimming and J lost 4 bases, with 6 bases between them. CDR1 DFQATT and CDR2 SNEGSKA come from the germline V gene (reference sequence).

The V and J genes are TRBV20-1 and TRBJ1-2; D remains unclear. The sequences come from PBMCs, collected at follow-up. The clonotype was recovered from a male donor with early-stage non-small cell lung cancer. CDR3 coding DNA: TGCAGTGCTAGTCCCCTCTATGGCTACACCTTC. Amino acids: CSASPLYGYTF.